What follows are 28 T cell receptor beta chains derived from one specimen sequenced in a study of long-term antiretroviral therapy in people with HIV. Runs used v3.0 of the immunoSEQ assay and were done at survey level. The method was immunoSEQ multiplex PCR; TCRdb's version includes in-frame clones alone and lacks a portion of them. Of roughly 20,000 clones in the sample, approximately 81% are singletons; the top ten hold nearly 3.5%. This sample comprised unsorted PBMCs, obtained 1.9 years after starting antiretroviral therapy. The source is a woman between 50 and 59 years old with HIV.

The V call is TRBV7-8, the J call TRBJ1-2; TRBD1 matches 9 bases. The CDR3 is 13 residues long. The germline gives CDR1 SGHVS, CDR2 FQNEAQ. The V and J ends lost 5 bases and 7 bases, in that order; junction bases with no gene match: 5. The CDR3 DNA reads TGTGCCAGCAGCGTCCGGGACAGGGCTGGCTACACCTTC. This translates into CASSVRDRAGYTF.

This chain connects TRBV5-6 to TRBJ2-6; TRBD1 matches 7 bases. J gave up 0 bases and V 4 bases, and 10 bases lay outside the gene matches. The CDR3 runs 18 residues. Germline V gene lookup returns CDR1 SGHDT and CDR2 YYEEEE. The DNA of the CDR3 is TGTGCCAGCAGCAAAAGGACAGGCGTCAGCTCTGGGGCCAACGTCCTGACTTTC. It yields the protein CASSKRTGVSSGANVLTF. The whole variable domain, filled in from reference TRBV5-6 and TRBJ2-6, reads DAGVTQSPTHLIKTRGQQVTLRCSPKSGHDTVSWYQQALGQGPQFIFQYYEEEERQRGNFPDRFSGHQFPNYSSELNVNALLLGDSALYLCASSKRTGVSSGANVLTFGAGSRLTVL.

The chain couples TRBV27 to TRBJ2-3; 12 positions match TRBD2. V was clipped by 0 bases and J by 2 bases; unmatched bases: 9. Germline-derived CDR1 and CDR2 are MNHEY and SMNVEV (reference sequence). The CDR3 contains 19 residues. The CDR3 region is CASSLSRLAGGRNTDTQYF. The CDR3 region has the DNA TGTGCCAGCAGTTTATCGAGGCTAGCGGGGGGGCGGAACACAGATACGCAGTATTTT.

The chain joins TRBV12-5 to TRBJ2-3; TRBD1 agrees at 7 bases. This CDR3 region has 14 residues. Germline V gives CDR1 LGHNT, CDR2 FRNRAP. Trimming removed 5 bases from V and 6 bases from J; junction bases left unmatched: 8. In DNA form, the CDR3 reads TGTGCTAGTGGTCTTGGGACAGTTCAGGATACGCAGTATTTT. This sequence encodes CASGLGTVQDTQYF.

The chain recombines TRBV2 with TRBJ1-5; D remains unclear. V was pared by 4 bases and J by 5 bases, with 3 bases between. CDR1 is SNHLY, CDR2 FYNNEI, per germline. This CDR3 has 11 residues. The DNA of the CDR3 is TGTGCCAGCAGTGGTGATCAGCCCCAGCATTTT. Its translation is CASSGDQPQHF.

The V gene is TRBV30, the J gene TRBJ1-1; D remains unclear. There are 12 residues in the CDR3. Germline CDR1 is GTSNPN and CDR2 is SVGIG (reference sequence). The germline V and J ends were trimmed by 5 bases and 4 bases, with 11 bases remaining between them. CDR3 residues: CAWGAGGTEAFF. The CDR3 coding sequence is TGTGCCTGGGGCGCGGGAGGCACTGAAGCTTTCTTT.

The chain links TRBV9 to TRBJ2-7; D possibly matches TRBD1 or TRBD2 (5 bases each). This CDR3 has 15 residues. The V and J ends lost 5 bases and 2 bases respectively, with 17 bases between them. Per the germline V gene, CDR1 is SGDLS and CDR2 is YYNGEE. CDR3: CASRRIGAETYEQYF. The CDR3 nucleotides read TGTGCCAGCAGGAGGATCGGGGCCGAAACCTACGAGCAGTACTTC.

The rearrangement links TRBV7-2 to TRBJ1-5, with 11 nucleotides matching TRBD1. CDR1 is SGHTA, CDR2 FQGNSA, per germline. Unmatched junction bases numbered 8, after V lost 1 base and J lost 6 bases. The CDR3 is made up of 17 amino acids. DNA for the CDR3: TGTGCCAGCAGCTTAGGGGACAGGGGGAGGTTGATTCAGCCCCAGCATTTT. This sequence encodes CASSLGDRGRLIQPQHF.

V usage is TRBV19 and J usage is TRBJ1-1; tentative D call: TRBD1 (5 bases). Germline CDR1 reads LNHDA; CDR2 reads SQIVND (reference sequence). The germline V and J ends were trimmed by 7 bases and 8 bases, with 11 bases remaining between them. The CDR3 extends over 11 amino acids. The CDR3 nucleotides read TGTGCCAGTACCCACCCAGGGGAAGCTTTCTTT. It translates to CASTHPGEAFF.

The chain combines TRBV19 with TRBJ2-1, with TRBD1 matching over 8 bases. Losses at the gene ends were 4 bases for V and 7 bases for J; bases not matched to a gene: 9. The CDR3 loop spans 15 amino acids. CDR1 and CDR2 from the germline V gene are LNHDA and SQIVND (reference sequence). CDR3 amino acids: CASSTLTGAWNEQFF. CDR3 in DNA: TGTGCCAGTAGTACACTGACAGGGGCTTGGAATGAGCAGTTCTTC.

V is TRBV27 and J is TRBJ1-1, with unresolved D. CDR1 is MNHEY, CDR2 SMNVEV, per germline (reference sequence). The CDR3 is made up of 13 amino acids. V dropped 4 bases and J dropped 1 base, with 7 bases sitting between them. CDR3 region: CASSYRQNTEAFF. CDR3 sequence (DNA): TGTGCCAGCAGTTATCGGCAGAACACTGAAGCTTTCTTT.

The CDR3: CARIRRGNSPLHF. CDR3 DNA sequence: TGTGCCAGAATACGCAGGGGAAATTCACCCCTCCACTTT. V gene TRBV5-3 combines with J gene TRBJ1-6, with a possible D match to TRBD1 (6 bases). TRBV5-3 is classed as an ORF, of uncertain function. The CDR3 covers 13 residues. Trimming took off 6 bases at V and 7 bases at J, with 11 bases between the two ends.

The chain employs TRBV18 and TRBJ1-2; the match to TRBD1 covers 12 bases. This CDR3 is built from 16 residues. CDR1 is KGHSH and CDR2 is LQKENI in the germline V gene. J was trimmed by 4 bases and V by 3 bases; bases with no gene match: 6. CDR3 DNA sequence: TGTGCCAGCTCACCGGGGACAGGGGGCGCCGGCTATGGCTACACCTTC. Its translation: CASSPGTGGAGYGYTF. Complete variable domain (other parts from reference TRBV18 and TRBJ1-2): NAGVMQNPRHLVRRRGQEARLRCSPMKGHSHVYWYRQLPEEGLKFMVYLQKENIIDESGMPKERFSAEFPKEGPSILRIQQVVRGDSAAYFCASSPGTGGAGYGYTFGSGTRLTVV.

In this sample, this clone turned up once. The genes are TRBV10-3 and TRBJ1-2, with TRBD1 as a possible D gene (5 bases). Germline V gives CDR1 ENHRY, CDR2 SYGVKD. This CDR3 is built from 16 residues. Trimming cost V 2 bases and J 8 bases, with 21 bases left between them. CDR3 residues: CAISEEPGTTPGGYTF. DNA of the CDR3: TGTGCCATCAGTGAGGAACCGGGGACCACCCCGGGAGGCTACACCTTC.

This sequence joins TRBV28 and TRBJ2-2; D is possibly TRBD2 (7 bases). Germline V CDR1 and CDR2: MDHEN, SYDVKM. This CDR3 region has 16 residues. Trimming shortened V by 1 base and J by 6 bases, and 15 bases separated the two germline ends. The DNA of the CDR3 is TGTGCCAGCAGTTTATCGGGGGGCGGAAGGGCCGGGGAGCTGTTTTTT. This encodes CASSLSGGGRAGELFF.

This clone was detected only a few times. The chain couples TRBV7-9 to TRBJ1-6, with TRBD1 matching over 9 bases. Trimming took 1 base from V and 7 from J; bases not matched to a gene: 11. The CDR3 has 18 amino acids. CDR1 is SEHNR, CDR2 FQNEAQ, per germline (reference sequence). The CDR3: CASSLVQTGQGRNSPLHF. CDR3 DNA sequence: TGTGCCAGCAGCTTAGTTCAAACGGGACAGGGTAGAAATTCACCCCTCCACTTT.

The chain is built from TRBV6-5 and TRBJ1-2; 9 bases are shared with TRBD1. CDR3 size: 14 residues. The junction had 5 bases not matched to a gene; V was cut back by 6 bases and J by 3 bases. From germline, CDR1 is MNHEY and CDR2 SVGAGI. The CDR3 DNA reads as TGTGCCAGCAGGGGACAGGGCGTAGACTATGGCTACACCTTC. This sequence encodes CASRGQGVDYGYTF.

This sequence joins TRBV4-1 and TRBJ2-7; 8 nucleotides line up with TRBD1. The CDR3 has 15 amino acids. Germline V gene data show CDR1 as MGHRA and CDR2 as YSYEKL. Trimming at V came to 2 bases and at J to 4 bases, leaving 7 bases not matched to a gene. The CDR3 sequence is CASSQSGQGNYEQYF. In DNA, the CDR3 is TGCGCCAGCAGCCAATCTGGACAGGGAAATTACGAGCAGTACTTC.

This clone was picked up a small number of times. The chain uses TRBV9 and TRBJ1-1, with a tentative D call TRBD1 (6 bases). Germline V gene lookup returns CDR1 SGDLS and CDR2 YYNGEE. The length of the CDR3 is 14 residues. V dropped 4 bases and J dropped 5 bases, with 15 bases sitting between them. In DNA form, the CDR3 reads TGTGCCAGCAGCTCATACAGGGAGAGGACTGAAGCTTTCTTT. This encodes CASSSYRERTEAFF.

This clone was detected only a few times. This rearrangement joins TRBV28 to TRBJ1-2; D is unclear. V was clipped by 5 bases and J by 4 bases, with 14 bases between them. Germline-derived CDR1 and CDR2 are MDHEN and SYDVKM. The CDR3 is made up of 14 amino acids. The CDR3 region is CASSHAGWGYGYTF. For the CDR3, the DNA is TGTGCCAGCAGTCATGCAGGATGGGGCTATGGCTACACCTTC.

In its sample, this clone was seen a few times. The chain is built from TRBV13 and TRBJ1-3; D not resolved. CDR1 and CDR2 (germline): PRHDT, FYEKMQ (reference sequence). V lost 1 base to trimming and J lost 6 bases, with 1 base between them. The CDR3 is made up of 11 amino acids. CDR3 protein: CASSLANTIYF. Here the CDR3 DNA reads TGTGCCAGCAGCTTAGCAAACACCATATATTTT. Looking up the rest from reference TRBV13 and TRBJ1-3 gives the full variable domain: AAGVIQSPRHLIKEKRETATLKCYPIPRHDTVYWYQQGPGQDPQFLISFYEKMQSDKGSIPDRFSAQQFSDYHSELNMSSLELGDSALYFCASSLANTIYFGEGSWLTVV.

The chain employs TRBV6-5 and TRBJ1-5; 8 nucleotides align to TRBD1. Germline trimming cut 6 bases from V and 4 bases from J; bases unmatched to any gene: 8. Germline CDR1 reads MNHEY; CDR2 reads SVGAGI. This CDR3 has 15 residues. CDR3 sequence: CASRAQGQGNQPQHF. The CDR3, as DNA: TGTGCCAGCAGAGCTCAAGGACAGGGAAATCAGCCCCAGCATTTT.

This chain connects TRBV28 to TRBJ2-1, with 8 nucleotides matching TRBD1. CDR1 and CDR2 (germline): MDHEN, SYDVKM. With V trimmed by 6 bases and J by 2 bases, 3 bases remained unmatched. This CDR3 comprises 14 residues. CDR3 loop: CASRPTGAYNEQFF. The CDR3 DNA sequence: TGTGCCAGCAGACCGACAGGGGCCTACAATGAGCAGTTCTTC. The full variable domain, in which reference TRBV28 and TRBJ2-1 provide the parts outside the CDR3, is DVKVTQSSRYLVKRTGEKVFLECVQDMDHENMFWYRQDPGLGLRLIYFSYDVKMKEKGDIPEGYSVSREKKERFSLILESASTNQTSMYLCASRPTGAYNEQFFGPGTRLTVL.

V and J are TRBV9 and TRBJ1-2, with D possibly being TRBD1 (6 bases). Between the trimmed V and J ends, which lost 0 bases and 4 bases, there was a span of 10 bases. The CDR3 length is 14 residues. Germline CDR1 SGDLS, CDR2 YYNGEE. CDR3 bases: TGTGCCAGCAGCGTAGATCAGGGGAGCTATGGCTACACCTTC. Protein: CASSVDQGSYGYTF.

This clone has just a few counts. J is TRBJ1-1 and V is TRBV28, with D possibly TRBD1 on 6 matching bases. The CDR3 sequence is 13 residues long. Germline V lookup: CDR1 MDHEN, CDR2 SYDVKM. V dropped 5 bases and J dropped 5 bases, with 12 bases sitting between them. The CDR3 sequence is CASSVYRETEAFF. CDR3 nucleotides: TGTGCCAGCAGTGTCTACAGGGAAACTGAAGCTTTCTTT.

This rearrangement joins TRBV7-6 to TRBJ2-7; D assignment may be TRBD1 or TRBD2 (5 bases each). V was pared by 1 base and J by 6 bases, with 19 bases between. The CDR3 totals 16 residues. CDR1 is SGHVS and CDR2 is FNYEAQ in the germline V gene. This CDR3 reads CASSLEGRWVVGEQYF. Here the CDR3 DNA reads TGTGCCAGCAGCTTAGAGGGGAGATGGGTTGTAGGCGAGCAGTACTTC.

V is TRBV5-1 and J is TRBJ2-3; TRBD1 aligns across 8 bases. Germline V CDR1 and CDR2: SGHRS, YFSETQ. CDR3 length: 15 residues. The ends lost 1 base at V and 4 bases at J; junction bases unmatched: 5. The CDR3, as DNA: TGCGCCAGCAGCTTGCAGGGGGCGCCTTCAGATACGCAGTATTTT. Its translation is CASSLQGAPSDTQYF.

The chain links TRBV18 to TRBJ2-7, with a tentative D call TRBD1 (5 bases). Germline loops: CDR1 KGHSH, CDR2 LQKENI. Trimming took off 3 bases at V and 9 bases at J, with 15 bases between the two ends. The CDR3 extends over 13 amino acids. CDR3 nucleotides: TGTGCCAGCTCACCTTCGGACACCATGGGGCAGTACTTC. Protein sequence: CASSPSDTMGQYF.